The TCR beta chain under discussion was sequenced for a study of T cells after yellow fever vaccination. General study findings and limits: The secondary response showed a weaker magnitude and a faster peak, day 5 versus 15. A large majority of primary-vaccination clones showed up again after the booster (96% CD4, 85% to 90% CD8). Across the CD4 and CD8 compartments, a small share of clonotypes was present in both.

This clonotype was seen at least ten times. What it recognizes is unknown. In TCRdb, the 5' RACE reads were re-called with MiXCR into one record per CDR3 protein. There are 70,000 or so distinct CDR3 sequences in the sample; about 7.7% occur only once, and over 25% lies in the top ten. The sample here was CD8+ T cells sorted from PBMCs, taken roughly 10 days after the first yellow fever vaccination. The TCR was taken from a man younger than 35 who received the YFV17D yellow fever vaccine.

The CDR3 is CASTFQPGDPLLNTEAFF. DNA of the CDR3: TGTGCCAGCACCTTTCAACCCGGGGACCCCCTCTTGAACACTGAAGCTTTCTTT. The chain is built from TRBV6-1 and TRBJ1-1, with D possibly matching TRBD1 (5 bases). This CDR3 is 18 amino acids long. The V end was cut by 7 bases, the J end by 0 bases, with 24 bases between. Germline CDR1 reads MNHNS; CDR2 reads SASEGT.